These 25 T cell receptor beta chains share one sample of origin, sequenced in a study of CD8 T cells in Susac syndrome. After extraction with the RNeasy kit, about 0.45 to 1 ug of the RNA was reverse transcribed using random hexamers. TCRdb passed the immunoSEQ multiplex PCR reads through MiXCR, listing each CDR3 protein once. The table records over 100,000 distinct CDR3 sequences, 85% to 95% of them present only once. The sequenced material came from CD8+ T cells from PBMCs. Receptors originate from a human donor in good health.

V and J are TRBV29-1 and TRBJ2-1; 9 bases fit TRBD1. This CDR3 region has 13 residues. V was clipped by 5 bases and J by 7 bases; unmatched bases: 6. Germline values: CDR1 SQVTM, CDR2 ANQGSEA. CDR3 region: CSVFGDRDNEQFF. In DNA, the CDR3 is TGCAGCGTTTTTGGGGACAGGGATAATGAGCAGTTCTTC.

The J gene is TRBJ2-3, the V gene TRBV7-9; no definite D call. The CDR3 loop spans 14 amino acids. Germline loops: CDR1 SEHNR, CDR2 FQNEAQ (reference sequence). V was trimmed by 6 bases and J by 2 bases, leaving 12 bases between them. Here the CDR3 DNA reads TGTGCCAGCAGGCTCAGCACACACACAGATACGCAGTATTTT. Its protein product is CASRLSTHTDTQYF.

This chain uses TRBV29-1 with TRBJ2-1; TRBD2 matches 9 bases. Trimming took 2 bases from V and 5 from J; bases not matched to a gene: 10. In germline, CDR1 is SQVTM, CDR2 ANQGSEA. CDR3 size: 16 residues. Here the CDR3 reads CSVELAGRRLDNEQFF. The CDR3 DNA reads as TGCAGCGTTGAACTAGCGGGACGTCGGCTCGACAATGAGCAGTTCTTC.

The rearrangement uses TRBV4-1 and TRBJ2-7, with D uncertain. The CDR3 length is 15 residues. The germline V gene has CDR1 MGHRA and CDR2 YSYEKL. Trimming removed 1 base at V and 2 bases at J, with 12 bases between. The CDR3 sequence: CASSQVQTTPYEQYF. The CDR3 nucleotides read TGCGCCAGCAGCCAAGTACAGACAACTCCCTACGAGCAGTACTTC.

The rearrangement links TRBV7-9 to TRBJ2-2; D remains ambiguous. V lost 7 bases to trimming and J lost 6 bases, with 9 bases between them. This CDR3 comprises 12 residues. Germline V gene sequence: CDR1 SEHNR, CDR2 FQNEAQ (reference sequence). In DNA form, the CDR3 reads TGTGCCAGCACCGTGACCGCCGGGGAGCTGTTTTTT. Encoded protein: CASTVTAGELFF.

V gene TRBV12-3 or TRBV12-4 combines with J gene TRBJ1-5; D may be TRBD1 (6 bases). The CDR3 has 14 amino acids. V was trimmed by 6 bases and J by 4 bases, leaving 13 bases between them. CDR3 region: CASSPTDRNQPQHF. The DNA of the CDR3 is TGTGCCAGCAGCCCGACGGACAGAAATCAGCCCCAGCATTTT.

The chain uses TRBV16 and TRBJ1-5, with D perhaps matching TRBD1 (6 bases). Deletions cut 5 bases from V and 0 bases from J, with 11 bases between. Germline values: CDR1 KGHSY, CDR2 FQNENV. The CDR3 contains 15 residues. The CDR3 sequence is CASSEKGDSNQPQHF. The CDR3 bases are TGTGCCAGCAGCGAGAAGGGGGATAGCAATCAGCCCCAGCATTTT.

This chain links TRBV5-6 with TRBJ2-3, with D perhaps TRBD2 (6 bases). The CDR3 is 15 residues long. Between the trimmed V and J ends, which lost 0 bases and 1 base, there was a span of 9 bases. Germline CDR1 reads SGHDT; CDR2 reads YYEEEE. The CDR3 coding sequence is TGTGCCAGCAGCTTGGTAGCGGCGGGCACAGATACGCAGTATTTT. Protein sequence: CASSLVAAGTDTQYF.

The chain is built from TRBV29-1 and TRBJ1-2; 7 positions agree with TRBD1. Trimming took 1 base from V and 5 from J; bases not matched to a gene: 19. CDR1 and CDR2 (germline): SQVTM, ANQGSEA. This CDR3 comprises 18 residues. The CDR3 protein is CSVEGETGKGYRPYGYTF. The CDR3 nucleotides read TGCAGCGTTGAAGGAGAGACAGGGAAAGGATACCGGCCATATGGCTACACCTTC.

The chain has TRBV11-1 and TRBJ1-1, with unresolved D. Germline V gene data show CDR1 as SGHAT and CDR2 as FQDESV (reference sequence). The ends were cut back, 1 base at V and 4 bases at J, with 13 bases in the middle. CDR3 length: 15 amino acids. The CDR3 nucleotides read TGTGCCAGCAGCTTAGAAGGGCGACGTCCCACTGAAGCTTTCTTT. Amino acid sequence: CASSLEGRRPTEAFF.

The chain is built from TRBV7-3 and TRBJ1-2; TRBD1 agrees at 12 bases. Trimming cost V 5 bases and J 8 bases; bases outside gene matches: 9. The CDR3 covers 15 residues. Germline V gives CDR1 SGHTA, CDR2 FQGTGA. CDR3 nucleotides: TGTGCCAGCAGCCCCTCGGGACAGGGGGCGACGGGCTACACCTTC. It encodes CASSPSGQGATGYTF. Combining the CDR3 with reference TRBV7-3 and TRBJ1-2 gives the whole variable domain GAGVSQTPSNKVTEKGKYVELRCDPISGHTALYWYRQSLGQGPEFLIYFQGTGAADDSGLPNDRFFAVRPEGSVSTLKIQRTERGDSAVYLCASSPSGQGATGYTFGSGTRLTVV.

The chain joins TRBV12-3 or TRBV12-4 to TRBJ1-2, with 7 bases matching TRBD1. This CDR3 is built from 13 residues. The ends lost 6 bases at V and 12 bases at J; junction bases unmatched: 13. The CDR3 reads CASRSTVGQKNTF. CDR3 coding DNA: TGTGCCAGCAGGTCCACTGTGGGACAGAAGAACACCTTC.

This chain joins TRBV5-4 and TRBJ2-7; the match to TRBD1 covers 10 bases. Germline CDR1 is SGHNT and CDR2 is YYREEE (reference sequence). The V gene end was trimmed by 0 bases and the J gene end by 4 bases; junction bases not matched to a gene: 4. CDR3 length: 15 residues. Here the CDR3 reads CASSLEGTGVYEQYF. The CDR3 DNA sequence: TGTGCCAGCAGCTTGGAAGGGACAGGGGTATACGAGCAGTACTTC.

The rearrangement uses TRBV9 and TRBJ1-3; D unresolved. This CDR3 region has 12 residues. The germline gives CDR1 SGDLS, CDR2 YYNGEE. Trimming took off 0 bases at V and 9 bases at J, with 7 bases between the two ends. CDR3 loop: CASSVETGTIYF. CDR3 nucleotides: TGTGCCAGCAGCGTAGAGACCGGCACCATATATTTT.

The chain combines TRBV12-3 or TRBV12-4 with TRBJ2-1; 13 nucleotides align to TRBD2. V gave up 5 bases and J gave up 2 bases; unmatched junction bases: 15. This CDR3 has 20 residues. The chain's CDR3 is CASSPTGTSGDDRTYNEQFF. CDR3 nucleotide sequence: TGTGCCAGCAGTCCCACTGGGACTAGCGGGGACGACAGGACCTACAATGAGCAGTTCTTC.

The rearrangement joins TRBV29-1 to TRBJ1-4; TRBD1 might be the D (6 bases). The CDR3 contains 14 residues. Trimming took off 6 bases at V and 7 bases at J, with 18 bases between the two ends. From germline, CDR1 is SQVTM and CDR2 ANQGSEA. CDR3 in amino acids: CSVRRGGRGEKLFF. The DNA for the CDR3 is TGCAGCGTCCGCCGGGGGGGCCGCGGTGAAAAACTGTTTTTT.

The chain uses TRBV5-1 and TRBJ2-1; a weak D match, TRBD2 (5 bases). Germline V lookup: CDR1 SGHRS, CDR2 YFSETQ. Trimming removed 4 bases at V and 9 bases at J, with 20 bases between. This CDR3 region has 15 residues. CDR3 residues: CASSDTVGVGGEQFF. Written as DNA, the CDR3 is TGCGCCAGCAGCGACACAGTCGGGGTAGGCGGTGAGCAGTTCTTC.

J is TRBJ1-2 and V is TRBV29-1, with D possibly being TRBD1 (5 bases). Germline-derived CDR1 and CDR2 are SQVTM and ANQGSEA. The CDR3 covers 19 residues. Deletions cut 3 bases from V and 7 bases from J, with 33 bases between. CDR3 nucleotides: TGCAGCGTTGATCCGTTGGGGCTGGGAGGCGGGTCTTGGCTTGGTGGCTACACCTTC. It is translated as CSVDPLGLGGGSWLGGYTF.

This chain links TRBV7-2 with TRBJ2-7; 7 bases fit TRBD2. V was clipped by 5 bases and J by 6 bases; unmatched bases: 19. Germline-derived CDR1 and CDR2 are SGHTA and FQGNSA. The CDR3 is made up of 17 amino acids. CDR3 coding DNA: TGTGCCAGCAGCGCCTTATTCGGCGGGAGCTTTCTCTCCGAGCAGTACTTC. Amino acid sequence: CASSALFGGSFLSEQYF.

The chain is built from TRBV6-6 and TRBJ2-3; a weak D match, TRBD2 (5 bases). Germline CDR1 reads MNHNY; CDR2 reads SVGAGI (reference sequence). With 8 bases removed from V and 3 bases from J, the gap between germline ends came to 15 bases. This CDR3 has 14 residues. CDR3 sequence reads: CASRSASGTDTQYF. The CDR3 DNA reads as TGTGCCAGCCGTTCCGCCTCGGGGACAGATACGCAGTATTTT.

V and J are TRBV7-2 and TRBJ2-5; D remains ambiguous. Trimming shortened V by 2 bases and J by 4 bases, and 8 bases separated the two germline ends. The CDR3 covers 13 residues. Germline CDR1 is SGHTA and CDR2 is FQGNSA. CDR3 nucleotide sequence: TGTGCCAGCAGCTTATGGGCCCGAGAGACCCAGTACTTC. Its protein product is CASSLWARETQYF.

This chain links TRBV7-8 with TRBJ2-7; 8 bases align to TRBD1. There are 14 residues in the CDR3. Germline CDR1 is SGHVS and CDR2 is FQNEAQ. The ends lost 5 bases at V and 5 bases at J; junction bases unmatched: 8. The CDR3 sequence is CASSRHRGMNEQYF. CDR3 sequence (DNA): TGTGCCAGCAGCCGTCACAGGGGGATGAACGAGCAGTACTTC.

This sequence joins TRBV7-3 and TRBJ2-3; no firm D call. The CDR3 length is 13 residues. V lost 4 bases, J lost 1 base, and 6 bases lay in between. Germline V CDR1 and CDR2: SGHTA, FQGTGA. Here the CDR3 reads CASSSARTDTQYF. The DNA of the CDR3 is TGTGCCAGCAGCTCCGCGCGCACAGATACGCAGTATTTT.

This chain joins TRBV7-2 and TRBJ2-7, with 7 bases lining up with TRBD2. Germline-derived CDR1 and CDR2 are SGHTA and FQGNSA. Germline trimming cut 9 bases from V and 6 bases from J; bases unmatched to any gene: 11. There are 13 residues in the CDR3. CDR3: CASSRDYPAEQYF. In DNA form, the CDR3 reads TGTGCCAGTAGCCGGGACTACCCCGCCGAGCAGTACTTC. Full variable domain (remainder filled in from reference TRBV7-2 and TRBJ2-7): GAGVSQSPSNKVTEKGKDVELRCDPISGHTALYWYRQSLGQGLEFLIYFQGNSAPDKSGLPSDRFSAERTGGSVSTLTIQRTQQEDSAVYLCASSRDYPAEQYFGPGTRLTVT.

This clonotype was observed once. V and J are TRBV3-1 and TRBJ2-4; the D is unclear. The CDR3 sequence is 15 residues long. CDR1 is LGHDT and CDR2 is YNNKEL in the germline V gene (reference sequence). The ends were cut back, 4 bases at V and 2 bases at J, with 12 bases in the middle. CDR3 residues: CASSPGRLTKNIQYF. The CDR3 nucleotides are TGTGCCAGCAGCCCGGGTCGTTTAACCAAAAACATTCAGTACTTC.